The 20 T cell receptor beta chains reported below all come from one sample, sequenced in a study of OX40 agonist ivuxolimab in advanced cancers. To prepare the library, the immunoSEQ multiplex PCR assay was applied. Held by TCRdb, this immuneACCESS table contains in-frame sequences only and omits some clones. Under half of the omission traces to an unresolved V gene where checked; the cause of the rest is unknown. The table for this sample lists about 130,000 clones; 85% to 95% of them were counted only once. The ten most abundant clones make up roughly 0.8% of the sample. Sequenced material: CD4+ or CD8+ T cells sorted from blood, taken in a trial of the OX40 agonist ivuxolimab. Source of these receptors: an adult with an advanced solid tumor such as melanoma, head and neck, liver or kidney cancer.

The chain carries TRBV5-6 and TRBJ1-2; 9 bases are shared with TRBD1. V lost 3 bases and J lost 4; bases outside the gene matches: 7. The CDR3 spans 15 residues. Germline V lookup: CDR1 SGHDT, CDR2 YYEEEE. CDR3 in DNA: TGTGCCAGCAGCTCCCCGGGACAGGGTATCTATGGCTACACCTTC. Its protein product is CASSSPGQGIYGYTF. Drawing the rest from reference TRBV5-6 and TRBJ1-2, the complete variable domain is DAGVTQSPTHLIKTRGQQVTLRCSPKSGHDTVSWYQQALGQGPQFIFQYYEEEERQRGNFPDRFSGHQFPNYSSELNVNALLLGDSALYLCASSSPGQGIYGYTFGSGTRLTVV.

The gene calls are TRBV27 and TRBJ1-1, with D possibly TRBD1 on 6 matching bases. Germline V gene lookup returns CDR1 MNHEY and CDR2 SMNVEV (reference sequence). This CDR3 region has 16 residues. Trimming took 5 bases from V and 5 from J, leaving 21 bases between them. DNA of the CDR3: TGTGCCAGCAGTGGGGCCAGGGGTGGTGTTCGGACTGAAGCTTTCTTT. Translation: CASSGARGGVRTEAFF.

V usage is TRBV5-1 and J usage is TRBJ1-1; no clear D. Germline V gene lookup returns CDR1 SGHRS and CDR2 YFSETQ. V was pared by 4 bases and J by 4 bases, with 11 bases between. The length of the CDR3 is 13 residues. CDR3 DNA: TGCGCCAGCAGCCTCACTTCGAGCACTGAAGCTTTCTTT. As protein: CASSLTSSTEAFF.

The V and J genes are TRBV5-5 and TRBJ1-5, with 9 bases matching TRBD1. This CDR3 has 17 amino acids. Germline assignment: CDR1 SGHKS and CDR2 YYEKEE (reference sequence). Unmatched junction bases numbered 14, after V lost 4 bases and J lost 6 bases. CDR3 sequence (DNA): TGTGCCAGCAGCCCAATTAAATCGACAGGGGGATCTCAGCCCCAGCATTTT. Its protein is CASSPIKSTGGSQPQHF.

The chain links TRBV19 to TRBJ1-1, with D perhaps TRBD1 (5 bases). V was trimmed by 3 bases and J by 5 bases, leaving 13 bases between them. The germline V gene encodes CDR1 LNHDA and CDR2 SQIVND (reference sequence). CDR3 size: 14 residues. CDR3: CASSILRVGTEAFF. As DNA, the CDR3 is TGTGCCAGTAGTATCCTCAGGGTGGGGACTGAAGCTTTCTTT.

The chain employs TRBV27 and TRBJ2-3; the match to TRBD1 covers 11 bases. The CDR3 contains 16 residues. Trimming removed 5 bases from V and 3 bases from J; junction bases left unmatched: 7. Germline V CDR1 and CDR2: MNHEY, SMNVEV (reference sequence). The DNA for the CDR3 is TGTGCCAGCAGTAATGGAAGGGACAGGGGGACAGATACGCAGTATTTT. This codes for CASSNGRDRGTDTQYF.

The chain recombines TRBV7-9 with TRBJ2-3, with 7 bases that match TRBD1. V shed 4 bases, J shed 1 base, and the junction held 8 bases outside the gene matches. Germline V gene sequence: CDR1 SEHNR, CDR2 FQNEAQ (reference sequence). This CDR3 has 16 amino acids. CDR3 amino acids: CASSSDRVWGTDTQYF. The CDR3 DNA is TGTGCCAGCAGCTCAGACAGGGTTTGGGGCACAGATACGCAGTATTTT.

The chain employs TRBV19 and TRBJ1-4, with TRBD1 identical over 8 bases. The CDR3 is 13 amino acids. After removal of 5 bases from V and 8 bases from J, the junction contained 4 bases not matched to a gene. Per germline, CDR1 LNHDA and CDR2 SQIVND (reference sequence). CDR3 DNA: TGTGCCAGTAGTGTCCGGGACAGGGAAAAACTGTTTTTT. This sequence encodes CASSVRDREKLFF.

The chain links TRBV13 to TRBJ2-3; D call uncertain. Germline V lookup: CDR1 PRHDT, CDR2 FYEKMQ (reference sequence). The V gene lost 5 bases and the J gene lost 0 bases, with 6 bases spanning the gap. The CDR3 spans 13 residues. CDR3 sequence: CASSLTSTDTQYF. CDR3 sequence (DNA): TGTGCCAGCAGCCTAACTAGCACAGATACGCAGTATTTT.

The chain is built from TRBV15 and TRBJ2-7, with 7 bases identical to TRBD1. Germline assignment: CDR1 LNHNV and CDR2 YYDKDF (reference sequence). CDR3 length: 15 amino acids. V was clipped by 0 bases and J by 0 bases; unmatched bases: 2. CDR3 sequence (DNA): TGTGCCACCAGCAGAGAACGGGACAGCTCCTACGAGCAGTACTTC. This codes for CATSRERDSSYEQYF.

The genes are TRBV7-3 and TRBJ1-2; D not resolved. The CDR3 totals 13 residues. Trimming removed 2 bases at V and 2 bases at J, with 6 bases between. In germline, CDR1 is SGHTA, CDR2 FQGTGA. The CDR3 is CASSLDGNYGYTF. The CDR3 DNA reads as TGTGCCAGCAGCTTAGACGGGAACTATGGCTACACCTTC.

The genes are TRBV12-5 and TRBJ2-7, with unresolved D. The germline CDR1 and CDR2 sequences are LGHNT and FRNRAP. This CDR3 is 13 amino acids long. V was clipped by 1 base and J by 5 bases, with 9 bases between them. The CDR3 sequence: CASGLGSPHEQYF. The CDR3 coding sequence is TGTGCTAGTGGTTTGGGTTCACCCCACGAGCAGTACTTC.

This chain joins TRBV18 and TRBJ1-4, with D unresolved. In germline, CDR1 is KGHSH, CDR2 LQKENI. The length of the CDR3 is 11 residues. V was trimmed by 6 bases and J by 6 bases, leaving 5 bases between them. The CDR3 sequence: CASSGDEKLFF. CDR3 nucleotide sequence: TGTGCCAGCTCGGGAGATGAAAAACTGTTTTTT.

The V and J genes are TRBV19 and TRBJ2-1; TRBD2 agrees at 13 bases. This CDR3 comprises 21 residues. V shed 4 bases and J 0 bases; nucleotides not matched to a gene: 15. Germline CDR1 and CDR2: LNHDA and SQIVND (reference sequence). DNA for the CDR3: TGTGCCAGTAGTACCCCAGGGACTAGCGGGGTACCGGTTACCTCCTACAATGAGCAGTTCTTC. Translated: CASSTPGTSGVPVTSYNEQFF. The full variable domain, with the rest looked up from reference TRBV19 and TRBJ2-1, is DGGITQSPKYLFRKEGQNVTLSCEQNLNHDAMYWYRQDPGQGLRLIYYSQIVNDFQKGDIAEGYSVSREKKESFPLTVTSAQKNPTAFYLCASSTPGTSGVPVTSYNEQFFGPGTRLTVL.

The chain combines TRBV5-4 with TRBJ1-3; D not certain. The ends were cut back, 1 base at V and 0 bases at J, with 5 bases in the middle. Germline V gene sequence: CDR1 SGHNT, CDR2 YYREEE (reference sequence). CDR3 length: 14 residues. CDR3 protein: CASSLIPSGNTIYF. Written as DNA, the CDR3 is TGTGCCAGCAGCTTGATCCCCTCTGGAAACACCATATATTTT.

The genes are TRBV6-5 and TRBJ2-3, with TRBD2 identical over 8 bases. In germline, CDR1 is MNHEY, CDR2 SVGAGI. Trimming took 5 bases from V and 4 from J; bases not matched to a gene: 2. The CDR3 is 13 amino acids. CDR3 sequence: CASSGREADTQYF. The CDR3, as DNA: TGTGCCAGCAGTGGGCGGGAGGCAGATACGCAGTATTTT.

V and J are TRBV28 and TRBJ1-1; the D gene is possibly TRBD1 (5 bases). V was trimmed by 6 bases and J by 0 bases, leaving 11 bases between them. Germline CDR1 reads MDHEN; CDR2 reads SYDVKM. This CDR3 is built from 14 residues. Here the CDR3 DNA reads TGTGCCAGCAGCCCCGGACAACTGAACACTGAAGCTTTCTTT. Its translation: CASSPGQLNTEAFF.

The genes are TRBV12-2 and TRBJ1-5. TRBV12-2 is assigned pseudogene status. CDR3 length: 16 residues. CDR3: CASRLVGSYSNQPQHF. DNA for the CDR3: TGTGCAAGTCGCCTCGTAGGCAGTTATAGCAATCAGCCCCAGCATTTT.

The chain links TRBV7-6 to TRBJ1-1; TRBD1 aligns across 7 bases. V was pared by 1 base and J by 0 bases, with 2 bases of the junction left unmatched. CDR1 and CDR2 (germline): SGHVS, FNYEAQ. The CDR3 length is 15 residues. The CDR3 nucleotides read TGTGCCAGCAGCTTAGGGGGGACAGTGAACACTGAAGCTTTCTTT. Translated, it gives CASSLGGTVNTEAFF.

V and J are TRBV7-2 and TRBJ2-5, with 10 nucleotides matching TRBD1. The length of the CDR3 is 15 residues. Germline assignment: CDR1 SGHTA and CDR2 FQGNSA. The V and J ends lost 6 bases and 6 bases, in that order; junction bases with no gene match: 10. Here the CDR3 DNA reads TGTGCCAGCAGTCCCTCCCGGGACAGGGGAAAGACCCAGTACTTC. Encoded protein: CASSPSRDRGKTQYF.